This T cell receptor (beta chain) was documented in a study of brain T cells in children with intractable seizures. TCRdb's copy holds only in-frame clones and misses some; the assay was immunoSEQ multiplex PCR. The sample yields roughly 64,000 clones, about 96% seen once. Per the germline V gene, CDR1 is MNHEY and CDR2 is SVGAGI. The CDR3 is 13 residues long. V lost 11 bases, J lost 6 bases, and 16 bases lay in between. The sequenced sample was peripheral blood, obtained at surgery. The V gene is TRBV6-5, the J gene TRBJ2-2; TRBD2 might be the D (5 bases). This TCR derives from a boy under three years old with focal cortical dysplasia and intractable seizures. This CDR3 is CAGRAVIAGELFF. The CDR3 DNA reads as TGTGCCGGACGAGCGGTTATTGCCGGGGAGCTGTTTTTT.